The entry that follows covers one T cell receptor beta chain sequence. The J segment lost 4 bases and the V segment lost 3 bases, leaving 0 bases of the junction unmatched. Germline-derived CDR1 and CDR2 are SEHNR and FQNEAQ (reference sequence). The CDR3 has 15 residues. The data derive from a study of technical replicates of blood from a handful of donors. Sequenced by immunoSEQ multiplex PCR; TCRdb stores in-frame clones only, minus some. The table includes tens of thousands of clones, around 93% detected once. Sequencing was done on a sample of PBMCs. The source of this sequence is a human donor in good health. Some clones in this sample may be carry-over from other donors' samples. V usage is TRBV7-9 and J usage is TRBJ2-2; 12 bases match TRBD2. The DNA for the CDR3 is TGTGCCAGCAGCTTGGGACTAGCGGGCACCGGGGAGCTGTTTTTT. Translating gives CASSLGLAGTGELFF.